Presented here are 26 T cell receptor beta chains from one specimen sequenced in a study of diagnostic markers for celiac disease. With the reads reprocessed, TCRdb shows one record per CDR3 protein and no DNA. The sample totals about 2,000 distinct CDR3 sequences. The sequencing input was either unsorted cells or a sorted T cell fraction (not recorded which). All receptors derive from a human donor. This table probably holds off-target reads from a library built for another chain.

The chain combines TRBV6-6 with TRBJ2-1; TCRdb's D call of TRBD1 is untestable without DNA. Germline values: CDR1 MNHNY, CDR2 SVGAGI (reference sequence). CDR3 length: 14 amino acids. The CDR3 protein is CASSRRGSNNEQFF.

The rearrangement joins TRBV3-1 to TRBJ2-3; with no DNA, the TCRdb D assignment of TRBD2 cannot be verified. Germline V gene lookup returns CDR1 LGHDT and CDR2 YNNKEL (reference sequence). The length of the CDR3 is 14 residues. This CDR3 is CASTGGVSTDTQYF.

This clonotype is large (0.1 to 1%) by frequency. This chain uses TRBV12-3 or TRBV12-4 with TRBJ2-2; no DNA is available, so the TRBD1 call from TCRdb remains unchecked. This CDR3 is built from 15 residues. The CDR3 loop reads CASSWGTAGRGELFF.

The rearrangement joins TRBV30 to TRBJ2-1. Germline V gene sequence: CDR1 GTSNPN, CDR2 SVGIG (reference sequence). The CDR3 runs to 12 residues. CDR3 in amino acids: CAWSVSDNEQFF.

According to its frequency, this clonotype is medium-sized. The V call is TRBV20-1, the J call TRBJ1-1; TCRdb's D gene call, TRBD1, goes unchecked for lack of DNA. The germline CDR1 and CDR2 sequences are DFQATT and SNEGSKA (reference sequence). The CDR3 is made up of 15 amino acids. The CDR3: CSARDPGRVNTEAFF.

This chain links TRBV10-3 with TRBJ2-5; TCRdb outputs TRBD2, but without DNA this stays unchecked. The germline gives CDR1 ENHRY, CDR2 SYGVKD. There are 12 residues in the CDR3. This CDR3 reads CAISSGEETQYF.

This clonotype is called medium-sized based on its frequency. V is TRBV12-3 or TRBV12-4 and J is TRBJ2-7. CDR3 length equals 11 residues. The CDR3 is CASSSGTEQYF.

The chain couples TRBV4-3 to TRBJ2-1; TCRdb outputs TRBD1, but without DNA this stays unchecked. From germline, CDR1 is LGHNA and CDR2 YSLEER. CDR3 length equals 16 residues. The CDR3 here is CASSQGITGEYNEQFF.

Its frequency marks this clonotype as large. The rearrangement joins TRBV27 to TRBJ2-1. Germline CDR1 and CDR2: MNHEY and SMNVEV (reference sequence). This CDR3 is built from 11 residues. Here the CDR3 reads CASSTVSEQFF.

J is TRBJ1-1 and V is TRBV5-1; TCRdb names TRBD1, which stays unverified in the absence of DNA. Germline assignment: CDR1 SGHRS and CDR2 YFSETQ. This CDR3 has 15 residues. This chain's CDR3 is CASSSAGSGNTEAFF.

The chain combines TRBV20-1 with TRBJ2-3; as DNA is missing, the TRBD2 call by TCRdb cannot be tested. Germline V lookup: CDR1 DFQATT, CDR2 SNEGSKA (reference sequence). The CDR3 runs 16 residues. This CDR3 is CSARGGTTRHTDTQYF.

The chain employs TRBV7-2 and TRBJ1-5; TCRdb selects TRBD1, and the lack of DNA leaves this call unchecked. The germline V gene has CDR1 SGHTA and CDR2 FQGNSA. The CDR3 is 15 residues long. The CDR3 region is CASSLTGGPNQPQHF.

The V call is TRBV7-2, the J call TRBJ2-2; checking the TCRdb D call of TRBD1 is not possible without DNA. CDR3 size: 15 residues. Germline V gene sequence: CDR1 SGHTA, CDR2 FQGNSA. The CDR3 here is CASSLAGGHTGELFF.

This sequence joins TRBV18 and TRBJ2-7. The CDR3 totals 15 residues. Per the germline V gene, CDR1 is KGHSH and CDR2 is LQKENI. The CDR3 sequence: CASSPPSKTSYEQYF.

This chain connects TRBV6-1 to TRBJ2-7; TCRdb designates TRBD1, a call that cannot be tested without DNA. The germline CDR1 and CDR2 sequences are MNHNS and SASEGT. CDR3 size: 15 residues. CDR3 in amino acids: CASSDPGTPVGEQYF.

The chain uses TRBV7-2 and TRBJ2-6; TCRdb's assignment of TRBD1 cannot be checked, as there is no DNA. This CDR3 contains 19 residues. In germline, CDR1 is SGHTA, CDR2 FQGNSA. This CDR3 is CASSPFRDRGLNGANVLTF.

The V gene is TRBV7-2, the J gene TRBJ2-4; TCRdb outputs TRBD1, but without DNA this stays unchecked. The germline CDR1 and CDR2 sequences are SGHTA and FQGNSA. The CDR3 sequence is 15 residues long. The CDR3 sequence: CASSLPTGSKNIQYF.

This clonotype is large by frequency. This chain connects TRBV27 to TRBJ1-5; TCRdb gives TRBD1 as the D gene, but with no DNA this cannot be confirmed. CDR3 length: 14 residues. Germline V CDR1 and CDR2: MNHEY, SMNVEV (reference sequence). CDR3: CATAYVGTGQPQHF.

This clonotype registers medium-sized by frequency. This sequence joins TRBV28 and TRBJ2-2; TCRdb lists TRBD2, though no DNA is available to test this call. Germline assignment: CDR1 MDHEN and CDR2 SYDVKM. The CDR3 consists of 15 residues. This CDR3 reads CASTRWAGNTGELFF. Using reference TRBV28 and TRBJ2-2 for the parts outside the CDR3, the full variable domain is DVKVTQSSRYLVKRTGEKVFLECVQDMDHENMFWYRQDPGLGLRLIYFSYDVKMKEKGDIPEGYSVSREKKERFSLILESASTNQTSMYLCASTRWAGNTGELFFGEGSRLTVL.

V and J are TRBV4-3 and TRBJ2-1; without DNA, the TCRdb call of TRBD1 cannot be checked. In germline, CDR1 is LGHNA, CDR2 YSLEER. This CDR3 comprises 14 residues. CDR3 region: CASSQVMEGRQQFF.

The rearrangement links TRBV12-3 or TRBV12-4 to TRBJ1-4. This CDR3 comprises 14 residues. CDR3 residues: CASSLSIFEEKLFF.

This clonotype shows up as large by frequency. V is TRBV20-1 and J is TRBJ2-3; there is no DNA to check the TCRdb D call of TRBD1. Germline V gives CDR1 DFQATT, CDR2 SNEGSKA (reference sequence). There are 15 residues in the CDR3. The CDR3 sequence is CSARDPGRGPDTQYF.

Measured by frequency, this clonotype is large (0.1 to 1%). The V call is TRBV5-1, the J call TRBJ2-5. Germline values: CDR1 SGHRS, CDR2 YFSETQ. The CDR3 runs 13 residues. CDR3 region: CASSLFPQETQYF.

The chain has TRBV20-1 and TRBJ1-1. The length of the CDR3 is 14 residues. Germline V gene lookup returns CDR1 DFQATT and CDR2 SNEGSKA (reference sequence). CDR3 sequence: CSASHSSMNTEAFF.

This clonotype registers large by frequency. The rearrangement joins TRBV28 to TRBJ1-2. The CDR3 has 14 amino acids. CDR1 and CDR2 from the germline V gene are MDHEN and SYDVKM. Here the CDR3 reads CASSLVGGNYGYTF.

The chain combines TRBV5-1 with TRBJ1-1; TCRdb's D gene call, TRBD1, goes unchecked for lack of DNA. The CDR3 has 14 residues. Germline V gene data show CDR1 as SGHRS and CDR2 as YFSETQ. Here the CDR3 reads CASSLGDGNTEAFF.